Here is one T cell receptor (beta chain) with its context. This entry belongs to a study of early stage breast cancer tumors. The V gene's germline CDR1 is LNHDA and CDR2 SQIVND (reference sequence). With 5 bases clipped from V and 5 bases from J, the junction kept 7 bases outside the gene matches. The CDR3 sequence is 14 residues long. The assay was immunoSEQ multiplex PCR, and TCRdb's table has in-frame clones only and misses some. The sample records about 70,000 clones, over 80% being singletons. The specimen sequenced was blood. This rearrangement joins TRBV19 to TRBJ2-7, with TRBD1 matching 9 bases. The origin of this receptor is a person in their forties with breast cancer. CDR3 sequence reads: CASSLGQGLHEQYF. In nucleotides, the CDR3 is TGTGCCAGTAGTCTGGGACAGGGCCTCCACGAGCAGTACTTC.